This section outlines one T cell receptor beta chain sequence together with its context. What it binds is unknown. These data are taken from a study of graft-versus-host responses after intestinal transplantation. Overall study context: Among the recipients, transplants were multivisceral, liver-intestinal, or isolated intestinal. Recipients were all induced with anti-thymocyte globulin, then given tacrolimus and steroids for approximately 3 years. The study, taken as a whole, reports: Recipient marrow held GvH clones, some first seen in ileum or blood. Subjects displaying graft-donor T cell macrochimerism possessed elevated graft-versus-host to host-versus-graft clonal ratios inside allografts.

Profiling relied on immunoSEQ multiplex PCR, and the TCRdb table lists in-frame clones only, not all of them. This table has tens of thousands of clones, 83% appearing once. Trimming took off 3 bases at V and 2 bases at J, with 19 bases between the two ends. CDR3 length equals 17 residues. Looked up from germline, CDR1 is SGDLS and CDR2 is YYNGEE. The chain is built from TRBV9 and TRBJ2-3, with D possibly being TRBD2 (5 bases). Here the sequenced sample was unstimulated CD8+ T cells sorted from spleen or lymph node cells, taken before intestinal transplant. This clonotype was obtained from a human donor who received an intestinal transplant. This CDR3 is CASSGEWTAVHTDTQYF. Here the CDR3 DNA reads TGTGCCAGCAGCGGGGAGTGGACGGCGGTCCACACAGATACGCAGTATTTT.